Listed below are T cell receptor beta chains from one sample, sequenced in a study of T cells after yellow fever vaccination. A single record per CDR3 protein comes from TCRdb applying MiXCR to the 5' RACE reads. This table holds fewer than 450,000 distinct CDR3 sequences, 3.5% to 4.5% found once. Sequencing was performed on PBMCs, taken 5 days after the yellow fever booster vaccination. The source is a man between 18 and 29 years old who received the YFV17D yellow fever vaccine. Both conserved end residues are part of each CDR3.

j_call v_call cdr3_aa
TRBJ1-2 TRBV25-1 CASSVGDYYTF
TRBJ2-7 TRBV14 CASSQSWVAAGYEQYF
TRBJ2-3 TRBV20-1 CSAQRPGQEFTDTQYF
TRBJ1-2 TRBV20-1 CSARTGTSNCGYTF
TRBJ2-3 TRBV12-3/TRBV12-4 CASSALAGVTDTQYF
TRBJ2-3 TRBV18 CASSPRDRGIDTQYF
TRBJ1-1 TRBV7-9 CASSLPRTGSVTEAFF
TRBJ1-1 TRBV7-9 CASRRGITEAFF
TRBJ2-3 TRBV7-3 CASSAAGGTDTQYF
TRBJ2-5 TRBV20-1 CSARAPRGEETQYF
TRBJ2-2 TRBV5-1 CASSGNPGGTGELFF
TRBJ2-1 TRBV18 CASSPLPTGTNEQFF
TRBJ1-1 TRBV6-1 CASTVGGSNTEAFF
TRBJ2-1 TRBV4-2 CASSQGLQIYNEQFF
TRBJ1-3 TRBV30 CAWSRRWPMVSGNTIYF